Included here is one T cell receptor beta chain sequence, with context. Its antigen remains unidentified. No base quality information exists; no much larger clone differs at one position. The germline ends are 12 bases apart after V is trimmed by 3 bases and J by 1 base. Taken from cysteine to phenylalanine, the CDR3 has 15 residues. The read is trimmed to its CDR3 DNA, 45 bases read in frame from base 1. The germline V gene yields MNHNS for CDR1 and SASEGT for CDR2. The time point label corresponds to: blood 4 weeks post-SBRT, at nephrectomy. What the treatment or condition label conveys for this sample: 15 Gy SBRT to primary tumor, nephrectomy 4 weeks later. The samples were obtained from a clinical trial, where primary renal cell carcinomas were treated with 15 Gy stereotactic body radiation therapy and then removed by nephrectomy 4 weeks afterward. To follow tumor-enriched clonotypes, serial peripheral blood was collected from radiation-treated patients at baseline and at 2 weeks and 4 weeks after SBRT. Renal cell carcinoma with clear cell pathology was present in all patients. Genomic DNA for TCR sequencing was prepared using the QIAamp DNA Blood Mini Kit (Qiagen). The analyses included only samples that passed all quality control checks.

The data are from a study of radiation and T cells in renal cell carcinoma (dated by TCRdb to about 2020). With regard to the full study: A total of around 53 samples underwent TCR beta sequencing, made up of approximately 26 tumors and roughly 27 peripheral blood samples. The last blood draw happened 4 weeks after radiation, timed to coincide with nephrectomy. Across all 50 or so samples, under 5,000,000 unique CDR3 nucleotide sequences encoding some 2.6 million unique CDR3 amino acid sequences were identified.

TCR beta libraries were generated from genomic DNA with the immunoSEQ kit, following the manufacturer's recommendations. To prepare libraries, a first multiplex PCR with proprietary primers was run, followed by a second PCR that added unique barcodes, and a bead cleanup was done after each round. Each sample batch included a kit-provided positive control reaction and a negative control reaction. The final libraries were assessed on an Agilent 4200 TapeStation D1000 ScreenTape, pooled by volume, and quantified by qPCR. An Illumina NextSeq500 fitted with a MidOutput 150-cycle cartridge performed the sequencing, running 156 Read1 cycles and 15 Index1 cycles with the kit's custom primers. The pooled library was loaded at 0.85 to 1 pM, with a roughly 18% PhiX control spiked in. In the paper's pipeline: Vendor-processed data were analyzed in R, with a clonotype defined as all T cells sharing the same CDR3 nucleotide sequence. In the clone abundance analyses, frequencies were normalized to the 10,000 most abundant clones in each sample. Before analysis, public T cell clones were removed, and these numbered fewer than six per sample on average. Tumor-enriched and baseline blood-enriched clonotypes were defined by at least a 32-fold difference in abundance between compartments. Clonotypes expanded or contracted between blood time points were identified with a beta-binomial differential abundance model. Similarity between tumor and blood repertoires was quantified using the Baroni-Urbani and Buser coefficient, and groups were compared with two-tailed Wilcoxon tests in R. As stored in TCRdb, this immuneACCESS dataset retains in-frame rearrangements with V and J assigned. A fraction of the clones does not appear; measured against another copy, unresolved V genes explain less than half of the discrepancy, and the remainder lacks a known reason. V, J and clone size are taken as reported in that table, and D and trimming were inferred from the DNA itself. Counted in this sample were fewer than 200,000 clones; around 90% of them appeared once. Approximately 10% of the sample is taken by the ten largest.

What the work shows at the level of the full study, not this receptor alone: No pretreatment tumor biopsies were available, so the baseline intratumoral presence of clonotypes could not be determined. Changes in the blood repertoire were not tracked past 4 weeks after treatment. The single-armed trial design could not address effects of radiation dose or scheduling on the TCR repertoire. An increase in top tumor clonotypes in blood was observed from baseline to 2 weeks post-radiation, followed by contraction by 4 weeks, which was taken to suggest transient expansion of tumor-resident clones.

The chain uses TRBV6-1 and TRBJ1-2; the D region possibly corresponds to TRBD1 (5 bases align). Source: blood, taken from a patient whose treatment included radiotherapy and nephrectomy. This sequence was found in a woman aged 45-65 years with renal cell carcinoma. The DNA is as follows: TGTGCCAGCAGTGACGCCGGGGACGGTAACTATGGCTACACCTTC. Translated, this is CASSDAGDGNYGYTF.